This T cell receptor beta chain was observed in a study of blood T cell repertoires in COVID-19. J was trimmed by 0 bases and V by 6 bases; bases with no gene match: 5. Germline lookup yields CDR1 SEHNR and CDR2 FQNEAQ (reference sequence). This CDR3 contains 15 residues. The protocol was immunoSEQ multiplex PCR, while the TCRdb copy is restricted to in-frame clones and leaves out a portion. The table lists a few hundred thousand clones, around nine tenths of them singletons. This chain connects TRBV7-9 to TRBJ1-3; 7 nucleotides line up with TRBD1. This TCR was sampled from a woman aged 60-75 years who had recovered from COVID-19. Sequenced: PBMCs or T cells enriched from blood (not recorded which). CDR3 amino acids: CASRWDRSSGNTIYF. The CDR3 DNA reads TGTGCCAGCAGATGGGACAGAAGCTCTGGAAACACCATATATTTT. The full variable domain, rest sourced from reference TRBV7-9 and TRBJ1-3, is DTGVSQNPRHKITKRGQNVTFRCDPISEHNRLYWYRQTLGQGPEFLTYFQNEAQLEKSRLLSDRFSAERPKGSFSTLEIQRTEQGDSAMYLCASRWDRSSGNTIYFGEGSWLTVV.